This TCR beta chain appears in the sequencing data of a study of human T cells and chemical hapten exposure. TCRdb reprocessed the RACE reads via MiXCR and lists one record per CDR3 protein. The sample has about 89,000 distinct CDR3 sequences, 10% to 15% seen once. Regarding time point: patch test 3, about 24 weeks after DPC sensitization. Treatment meaning: therapeutic diphenylcyclopropenone sensitization with weekly scalp DPC. As to this clonotype: Its matching antigen is unknown.

Overall study results and limits: Patch test score rose with PT1 expanded TCRs, significant at 8, 16, 32, not 4.

The TCR sequence derives from a woman aged 45 to 65 with alopecia areata. Some clones in this sample may be carry-over from other donors' samples. The sequences come from whole blood, collected in connection with sensitization to the hapten diphenylcyclopropenone (DPC).

The CDR3 DNA sequence: TGTGCCAGCGATATGGGGGCCGGTACTGAAGCTTTCTTT. It specifies CASDMGAGTEAFF. The rearrangement joins TRBV7-8 to TRBJ1-1; D might be TRBD1 (6 bases). Trimming took 8 bases from V and 5 from J, leaving 15 bases between them. This CDR3 spans 13 amino acids. CDR1 SGHVS and CDR2 FQNEAQ come from the germline V gene.